This T cell receptor beta chain comes out of a study of monozygotic twins with inflammatory bowel disease. CDR3 size: 15 residues. Germline loops: CDR1 SGHRS, CDR2 YFSETQ. Note on this clonotype: What it binds is not known.

Reanalyzing the 5' RACE reads, TCRdb keeps one entry per CDR3 protein, without DNA. Recorded for this sample: about 160,000 distinct CDR3 sequences. Findings of the study overall: Ultimately, a single strong signal or clonotype associated with IBD was not supported.

The sample taken for sequencing was blood. The rearrangement joins TRBV5-1 to TRBJ1-6; the TCRdb call, TRBD1, lacks DNA for checking. This clonotype was obtained from a human donor with ulcerative colitis or Crohn's disease, or a healthy co-twin of an affected twin (not recorded which). The CDR3 reads CASSLVDRGDSPLHF.